This T cell receptor (beta chain) derives from a study of Graves' ophthalmopathy and Graves' hyperthyroidism. Across the study: Peripheral blood sampling preceded any treatment and occurred at initial diagnosis. The study, taken as a whole, reports: A 13-signature model separated ophthalmopathy from stable hyperthyroidism, reaching less than 90% sensitivity and roughly 81% specificity cross-validated.

Active ophthalmopathy (CAS at least 3, NOSPECS at least 4), lasting under 3 months. Clinicians diagnosed using symptoms, serum thyroxine, TRAb, thyroid ultrasound and orbital computed tomography. Researchers took RNA transcripts and amplified TCR beta CDR3 regions from them. First-round RT-PCR employed HTBI primers, with a second-round multiplex PCR after it. A single record per CDR3 protein comes from TCRdb applying MiXCR to the multiplex PCR reads. This sample has about 500,000 distinct CDR3 sequences, with around 15% found just once. V was shortened by 1 base and J by 3 bases, with 12 bases between the two germline ends. CDR3 length: 16 amino acids. Germline V lookup: CDR1 SNHLY, CDR2 FYNNEI. This clonotype was seen repeatedly, ten times or more. Its cognate antigen is unknown.

This TCR was recovered from a woman in her thirties with Graves' ophthalmopathy. This chain connects TRBV2 to TRBJ2-2, with D possibly matching TRBD2 (5 bases). Sequencing was done on a sample of blood. This chain's CDR3 is CASSEGTSGDTGELFF. The CDR3 nucleotides are TGTGCCAGCAGTGAAGGAACTAGTGGTGACACCGGGGAGCTGTTTTTT. The full variable domain, completed using reference TRBV2 and TRBJ2-2, is EPEVTQTPSHQVTQMGQEVILRCVPISNHLYFYWYRQILGQKVEFLVSFYNNEISEKSEIFDDQFSVERPDGSNFTLKIRSTKLEDSAMYFCASSEGTSGDTGELFFGEGSRLTVL.